This TCR beta chain derives from a study of shared clonotypes between healthy human individuals. Trimming stripped 3 bases from V and 15 bases from J, with 15 bases between. The CDR3 covers 11 residues. Germline CDR1 SQVTM, CDR2 ANQGSEA. All of the donors resided in Nashville, Tennessee, and each was a Caucasian adult. Splitting the CD4+ cells yielded a CD45RA+ naive subset and a CD45RA-negative memory subset. Study-level points and caveats: The naive CD4 repertoires of several donors were compared, and roughly 5.1% of clonotypes were shared.

This clone was seen once. The antigen remains undetermined. Profiling relied on immunoSEQ multiplex PCR, and the TCRdb table lists in-frame clones only, not all of them. The repertoire holds over a million clones, with approximately 80% as singletons. V and J are TRBV29-1 and TRBJ2-1, with D possibly TRBD1 on 6 matching bases. The receptor comes from a man aged 18 to 35 in good health. Some clones in this sample may be carry-over from other donors' samples. Sequencing was carried out using memory CD4+ T cells from PBMCs. Subset defined: CD45RA-negative fraction. CDR3 DNA: TGCAGCGTTGACAGACAGGAGAGCCGGTTCTTC. This translates into CSVDRQESRFF.